One and the same sample provided the 9 T cell receptor beta chains below, sequenced in a study of T cells in Graves' hyperthyroidism and ophthalmopathy. RNA transcripts gave rise to amplified TCR beta CDR3 regions. First-round RT-PCR with HTBI primers amplified the TCR CDR3 region. MiXCR, run by TCRdb on the multiplex PCR reads, gives a single entry per CDR3 protein. The repertoire holds approximately 410,000 distinct CDR3 sequences, with around 15% as singletons. The sequencing input was blood. All receptors derive from a young man with Graves' ophthalmopathy.

This clonotype has at least ten counts. This sequence joins TRBV3-1 and TRBJ1-1, with unresolved D. The length of the CDR3 is 14 residues. Trimming took off 4 bases at V and 4 bases at J, with 13 bases between the two ends. Germline loops: CDR1 LGHDT, CDR2 YNNKEL (reference sequence). CDR3: CASSPDPMGTEAFF. CDR3 DNA: TGTGCCAGCAGCCCAGACCCTATGGGCACTGAAGCTTTCTTT.

In its sample, this clonotype was seen many times. The V gene is TRBV2, the J gene TRBJ2-7; 7 bases are shared with TRBD1. The trim removed 6 bases at V and 0 bases at J, leaving 2 bases unmatched. There are 13 residues in the CDR3. CDR1 and CDR2 (germline): SNHLY, FYNNEI. Here the CDR3 reads CASRGQDSYEQYF. CDR3 DNA sequence: TGTGCCAGCAGAGGACAGGACTCCTACGAGCAGTACTTC. Based on the CDR3 plus reference TRBV2 and TRBJ2-7, the full variable domain is EPEVTQTPSHQVTQMGQEVILRCVPISNHLYFYWYRQILGQKVEFLVSFYNNEISEKSEIFDDQFSVERPDGSNFTLKIRSTKLEDSAMYFCASRGQDSYEQYFGPGTRLTVT.

In the case of this clonotype: Given the absence of the conserved phenylalanine or tryptophan at the CDR3 end, a read error is likely. The chain employs TRBV25-1 and TRBJ1-2; possible D gene TRBD1, 5 bases. This CDR3 contains 13 residues. The V gene's germline CDR1 is MGHDK and CDR2 SYGVNS. Trimming pared 11 bases from V and 3 bases from J, leaving 16 bases between. Here the CDR3 reads CAARGGAHYGYTL. In DNA, the CDR3 is TGTGCCGCGAGGGGCGGGGCTCACTATGGCTACACCCTC.

This clonotype has ten or more counts. The chain has TRBV28 and TRBJ2-3, with a tentative D call TRBD2 (6 bases). From germline, CDR1 is MDHEN and CDR2 SYDVKM. The CDR3 covers 11 residues. The V end was cut by 0 bases, the J end by 11 bases, with 6 bases between. The CDR3 nucleotides are TGTGCCAGCAGTTTATGGGAGGGGCAGTATTTT. This encodes CASSLWEGQYF.

There are a few counts of this clonotype. The rearrangement links TRBV29-1 to TRBJ2-5; tentative D call: TRBD2 (5 bases). V lost 2 bases and J lost 5, with 15 bases in between. Germline-derived CDR1 and CDR2 are SQVTM and ANQGSEA. The CDR3 loop spans 14 amino acids. In nucleotides, the CDR3 is TGCAGCGTTGAACTCGGGGAGATACCGGAGACCCAGTACTTC. This codes for CSVELGEIPETQYF.

This sequence joins TRBV18 and TRBJ2-5; the match to TRBD1 covers 10 bases. V shed 2 bases and J 14 bases; nucleotides not matched to a gene: 11. Germline V gives CDR1 KGHSH, CDR2 LQKENI. This CDR3 contains 14 residues. The CDR3 DNA is TGTGCCAGCTCACCAGTTAACCGGGACAGGGGACCCTACTTC. This sequence encodes CASSPVNRDRGPYF.

This clonotype was counted only a few times. CDR3 DNA: TGTGCCAGCAGCGACGACAGCAACGAGCAGTACTTC. It codes for CASSDDSNEQYF. The chain combines TRBV5-4 with TRBJ2-7; D perhaps matches TRBD1 (5 bases). CDR3 size: 12 residues. CDR1 and CDR2 (germline): SGHNT, YYREEE (reference sequence). V shed 4 bases and J shed 5 bases, with 10 bases lying between them.

This clonotype was recorded at least ten times. The V call is TRBV27, the J call TRBJ2-7; 10 bases line up with TRBD1. Germline CDR1 MNHEY, CDR2 SMNVEV (reference sequence). Trimming removed 5 bases from V and 7 bases from J; junction bases left unmatched: 11. The CDR3 has 15 amino acids. The CDR3 region is CASSETGGFSQEQYF. The CDR3 DNA is TGTGCCAGCAGTGAGACAGGGGGCTTTTCACAGGAGCAGTACTTC.

This clonotype was detected only a few times. Being one base from a much bigger clone, this may be a read error. The chain employs TRBV3-1 and TRBJ1-2; D perhaps matches TRBD1 (6 bases). This CDR3 spans 14 amino acids. The germline gives CDR1 LGHDT, CDR2 YNNKEL (reference sequence). The CDR3, as DNA: TGTGCCAGCAGCCAAGACAGGGACATCTATGGCCACACCTTC. Residues: CASSQDRDIYGHTF. Looking up the rest from reference TRBV3-1 and TRBJ1-2 gives the full variable domain: DTAVSQTPKYLVTQMGNDKSIKCEQNLGHDTMYWYKQDSKKFLKIMFSYNNKELIINETVPNRFSPKSPDKAHLNLHINSLELGDSAVYFCASSQDRDIYGHTFGSGTRLTVV.